The next 18 T cell receptor beta chains were all read from a single sample in a study of T cell responses to AZD1222 COVID-19 vaccine. This table comes from immunoSEQ multiplex PCR, and its TCRdb copy is limited to in-frame clones, with some not included. The table has 120,000 to 150,000 clones, about 89% seen once; the top ten hold about 7.5%. The source was peripheral blood, collected 28 days after the second dose of the MenACWY control vaccine. These receptors all stem from an adult who received the MenACWY meningococcal vaccine as a control.

V is TRBV30 and J is TRBJ1-1; no clear D. Trimming left V 2 bases short and J 3 bases short, with 10 bases between. The CDR3 is made up of 13 amino acids. The germline V gene has CDR1 GTSNPN and CDR2 SVGIG (reference sequence). Written as DNA, the CDR3 is TGTGCCTGGAGTCGGGGTTCGGACACTGAAGCTTTCTTT. It encodes CAWSRGSDTEAFF.

V and J are TRBV7-3 and TRBJ2-1; the match to TRBD2 covers 9 bases. The V gene end was trimmed by 0 bases and the J gene end by 10 bases; junction bases not matched to a gene: 10. The CDR3 loop spans 16 amino acids. The germline gives CDR1 SGHTA, CDR2 FQGTGA. The CDR3 region is CASSLTRTSEGYEQFF. CDR3 DNA: TGTGCCAGCAGCTTAACGAGGACTAGCGAGGGGTACGAGCAGTTCTTC.

This clone has just one count. CDR3 bases: TGCAGTGCTAGTCGGGACAGTCCGATGGAGCAGTACTTC. Translation gives CSASRDSPMEQYF. V and J are TRBV20-1 and TRBJ2-7, with TRBD1 identical over 7 bases. In germline, CDR1 is DFQATT, CDR2 SNEGSKA (reference sequence). J gave up 7 bases and V 3 bases, and 9 bases lay outside the gene matches. This CDR3 has 13 residues.

The gene calls are TRBV12-3 or TRBV12-4 and TRBJ2-5; D may be TRBD1 (5 bases). The V gene lost 3 bases and the J gene lost 3 bases, with 5 bases spanning the gap. This CDR3 is 12 amino acids long. The CDR3 nucleotides are TGTGCCAGCAGTTTGGACAAAGAGACCCAGTACTTC. This gives the protein CASSLDKETQYF.

About this clone: At one boundary the junction diverges from the germline segment, which might be a read error. The chain joins TRBV28 to TRBJ2-7, with 11 bases lining up with TRBD2. Germline assignment: CDR1 MDHEN and CDR2 SYDVKM. CDR3 length: 16 residues. For the CDR3, the DNA is TGTGCCGGCAGCATAACTAGCGGGAGAAGGACCTACGAGCAGTACTTC. Its translation is CAGSITSGRRTYEQYF. Using reference TRBV28 and TRBJ2-7 for the parts outside the CDR3, the full variable domain is DVKVTQSSRYLVKRTGEKVFLECVQDMDHENMFWYRQDPGLGLRLIYFSYDVKMKEKGDIPEGYSVSREKKERFSLILESASTNQTSMYLCAGSITSGRRTYEQYFGPGTRLTVT.

The chain links TRBV30 to TRBJ2-5, with 7 bases matching TRBD1. Germline assignment: CDR1 GTSNPN and CDR2 SVGIG (reference sequence). This CDR3 has 13 amino acids. With V trimmed by 1 base and J by 2 bases, 1 base remained unmatched. CDR3 loop: CAWSAGQQETQYF. The CDR3 DNA follows: TGTGCCTGGAGTGCGGGACAGCAAGAGACCCAGTACTTC.

The chain combines TRBV18 with TRBJ2-4; no clear D. CDR1 is KGHSH and CDR2 is LQKENI in the germline V gene. The ends were cut back, 4 bases at V and 8 bases at J, with 12 bases in the middle. The length of the CDR3 is 13 residues. The chain's CDR3 is CASSLDLSDIQYF. The CDR3 nucleotides read TGTGCCAGCTCACTCGACCTGTCCGACATTCAGTACTTC.

This sequence joins TRBV7-2 and TRBJ1-2; D not resolved. The CDR3 has 12 residues. V gave up 3 bases and J gave up 3 bases, with 5 bases separating them. Germline assignment: CDR1 SGHTA and CDR2 FQGNSA. The CDR3 loop is CASSFTDYGYTF. The CDR3, as DNA: TGTGCCAGCAGCTTTACCGACTATGGCTACACCTTC.

The J gene is TRBJ1-2, the V gene TRBV10-2; D may be TRBD1 (6 bases). The CDR3 is made up of 12 amino acids. V was pared by 3 bases and J by 7 bases, with 9 bases between. CDR1 and CDR2 from the germline V gene are WSHSY and SAAADI. CDR3 amino acids: CASSEQGPGYTF. CDR3 bases: TGCGCCAGCAGTGAACAGGGCCCTGGCTACACCTTC.

The V gene is TRBV19, the J gene TRBJ2-1; 8 bases match TRBD1. V shed 6 bases, J shed 5 bases, and the junction held 6 bases outside the gene matches. Germline values: CDR1 LNHDA, CDR2 SQIVND (reference sequence). CDR3 length equals 14 residues. CDR3 in DNA: TGTGCCAGTAGGGGGCAGGGGGCAGACAATGAGCAGTTCTTC. Protein sequence: CASRGQGADNEQFF.

V gene TRBV11-2 combines with J gene TRBJ2-2; 7 nucleotides agree with TRBD2. There are 16 residues in the CDR3. V was clipped by 7 bases and J by 1 base; unmatched bases: 9. Germline V lookup: CDR1 SGHAT, CDR2 FQNNGV. CDR3 sequence reads: CASILTSSWNTGELFF. The CDR3 nucleotides read TGTGCCAGCATTCTGACTAGCTCCTGGAACACCGGGGAGCTGTTTTTT.

The chain carries TRBV5-4 and TRBJ1-3; 8 nucleotides line up with TRBD1. This CDR3 has 17 residues. Per germline, CDR1 SGHNT and CDR2 YYREEE (reference sequence). V lost 6 bases and J lost 4; bases outside the gene matches: 15. The CDR3 region is CASTEGGDRRTGNTIYF. The CDR3 DNA reads TGTGCCAGCACGGAGGGGGGGGACAGGCGAACGGGAAACACCATATATTTT.

CDR3 in amino acids: CASSQRTGPYEQYF. As DNA, the CDR3 is TGTGCCAGCAGCCAAAGAACAGGGCCCTACGAGCAGTACTTC. V gene TRBV27 combines with J gene TRBJ2-7, with a tentative D call TRBD1 (6 bases). The germline V gene has CDR1 MNHEY and CDR2 SMNVEV (reference sequence). The V gene lost 6 bases and the J gene lost 2 bases, with 14 bases spanning the gap. The CDR3 contains 14 residues.

The rearrangement joins TRBV19 to TRBJ1-1; perhaps TRBD1 as D (5 bases). CDR3 size: 15 residues. V lost 1 base to trimming and J lost 10 bases, with 19 bases between them. Germline CDR1 is LNHDA and CDR2 is SQIVND (reference sequence). CDR3 in amino acids: CASSIAQSTGGLAFF. The CDR3, as DNA: TGTGCCAGTAGTATAGCCCAATCAACTGGGGGTCTAGCTTTCTTT.

This chain connects TRBV6-2 or TRBV6-3 to TRBJ2-5; D not resolved. The CDR3 contains 13 residues. The V and J ends lost 3 bases and 0 bases respectively, with 5 bases between them. Germline CDR1 MNHEY, CDR2 SVGEGT. The CDR3 nucleotides are TGTGCCAGCAGTTATTTCCACCAAGAGACCCAGTACTTC. Translation: CASSYFHQETQYF.

The rearrangement joins TRBV11-2 to TRBJ2-7, with a weak D call TRBD2 (7 bases). The CDR3 has 15 residues. V dropped 0 bases and J dropped 4 bases, with 13 bases sitting between them. Germline assignment: CDR1 SGHAT and CDR2 FQNNGV. In DNA, the CDR3 is TGTGCCAGCAGCTTAGAGGGGGGGGCGGTTTACGAGCAGTACTTC. Amino acid sequence: CASSLEGGAVYEQYF.

The chain combines TRBV5-8 with TRBJ1-6, with D unclear. There are 12 residues in the CDR3. V was shortened by 5 bases and J by 11 bases, with 11 bases between the two germline ends. The germline gives CDR1 SGHTS, CDR2 YDEGEE. The CDR3 region has the DNA TGTGCCAGCAGGACTGCCGGGGCACCCCTCCACTTT. Translated, it gives CASRTAGAPLHF.

This chain uses TRBV28 with TRBJ1-2, with D tentatively TRBD1 (6 bases). Trimming pared 1 base from V and 8 bases from J, leaving 11 bases between. This CDR3 is built from 13 residues. The germline gives CDR1 MDHEN, CDR2 SYDVKM. In DNA form, the CDR3 reads TGTGCCAGCAGTTTATCGGGGGCGGACGGCTACACCTTC. This sequence encodes CASSLSGADGYTF.